The table lists the clone carrying this T cell receptor beta chain with a count of one. Naive-designated CD8 cells lacked CD45RO, were positively enriched for CCR7, and omitted terminally differentiated effector memory CD45RA+ cells. Only Caucasian adults living in Nashville, Tennessee served as donors. The data were produced by immunoSEQ multiplex PCR, yet TCRdb's version contains in-frame clones alone and is incomplete. Of about 580,000 clones detected, about 98% appear once; the ten largest clones hold 0.25% to 0.35%. The entry originates in a study of shared clonotypes between healthy human individuals. The V end lost 6 bases, the J end lost 0 bases, and 9 bases lay between the germline ends. Germline CDR1 reads KGHSH; CDR2 reads LQKENI. The CDR3 has 14 amino acids.

This TCR was sampled from a man aged 25 to 45 in good health. V gene TRBV18 combines with J gene TRBJ1-5; D is possibly TRBD1 (5 bases). The sequenced sample was naive CD8+ T cells sorted from blood. The CDR3 is CASSQGYSNQPQHF. The CDR3 nucleotides are TGTGCCAGCTCCCAGGGTTATAGCAATCAGCCCCAGCATTTT.